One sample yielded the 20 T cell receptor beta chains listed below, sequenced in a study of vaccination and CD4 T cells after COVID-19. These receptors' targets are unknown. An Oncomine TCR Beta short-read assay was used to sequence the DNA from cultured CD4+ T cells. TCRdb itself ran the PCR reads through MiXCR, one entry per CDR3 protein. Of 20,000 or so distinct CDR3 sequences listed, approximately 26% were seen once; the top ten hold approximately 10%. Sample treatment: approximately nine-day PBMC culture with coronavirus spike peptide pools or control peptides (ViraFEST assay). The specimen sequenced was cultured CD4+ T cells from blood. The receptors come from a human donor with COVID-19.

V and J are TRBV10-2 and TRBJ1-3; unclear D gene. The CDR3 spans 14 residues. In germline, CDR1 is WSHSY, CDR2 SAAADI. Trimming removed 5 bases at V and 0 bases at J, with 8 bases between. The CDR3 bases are TGCGCCAGCAGTCAGGTCAGCTCTGGAAACACCATATATTTT. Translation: CASSQVSSGNTIYF.

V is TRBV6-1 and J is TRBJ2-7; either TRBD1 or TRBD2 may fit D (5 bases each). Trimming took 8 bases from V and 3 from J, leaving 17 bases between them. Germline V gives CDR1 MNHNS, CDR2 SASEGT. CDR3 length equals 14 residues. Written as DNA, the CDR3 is TGTGCCAGCGGGGGTGGCAGGACGGACTACGAGCAGTACTTC. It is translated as CASGGGRTDYEQYF.

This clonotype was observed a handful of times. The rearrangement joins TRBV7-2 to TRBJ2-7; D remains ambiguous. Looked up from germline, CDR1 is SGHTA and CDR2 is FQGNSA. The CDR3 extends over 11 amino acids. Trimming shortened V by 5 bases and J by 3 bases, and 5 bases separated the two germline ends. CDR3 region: CASSPLYEQYF. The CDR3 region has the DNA TGTGCCAGCAGCCCCCTCTACGAGCAGTACTTC.

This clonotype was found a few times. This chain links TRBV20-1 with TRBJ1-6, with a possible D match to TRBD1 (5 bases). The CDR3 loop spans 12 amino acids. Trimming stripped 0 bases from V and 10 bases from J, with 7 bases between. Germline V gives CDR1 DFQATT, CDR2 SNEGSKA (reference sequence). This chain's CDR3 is CSARETGSPLHF. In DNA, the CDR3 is TGCAGTGCTAGAGAAACAGGATCACCCCTCCACTTT.

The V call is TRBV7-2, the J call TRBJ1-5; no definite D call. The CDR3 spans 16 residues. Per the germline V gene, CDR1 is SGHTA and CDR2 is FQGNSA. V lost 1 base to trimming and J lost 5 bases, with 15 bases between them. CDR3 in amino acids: CASSLGVPTSDQPQHF. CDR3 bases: TGTGCCAGCAGCTTAGGAGTCCCAACCTCGGATCAGCCCCAGCATTTT.

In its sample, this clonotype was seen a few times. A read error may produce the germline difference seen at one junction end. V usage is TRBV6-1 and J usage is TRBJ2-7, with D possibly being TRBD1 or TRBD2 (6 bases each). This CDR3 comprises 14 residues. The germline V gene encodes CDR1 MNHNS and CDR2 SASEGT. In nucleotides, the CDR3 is TGTGCCAGCAGTGAACCAACAGGGCCGGGGGAGCAGCACTTC. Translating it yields CASSEPTGPGEQHF.

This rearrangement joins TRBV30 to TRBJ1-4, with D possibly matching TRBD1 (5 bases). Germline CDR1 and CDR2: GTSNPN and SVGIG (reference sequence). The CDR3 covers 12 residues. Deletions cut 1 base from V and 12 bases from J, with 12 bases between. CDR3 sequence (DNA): TGTGCCTGGAGTGAGGTTAGAGGGGAACTGTTTTTT. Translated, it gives CAWSEVRGELFF.

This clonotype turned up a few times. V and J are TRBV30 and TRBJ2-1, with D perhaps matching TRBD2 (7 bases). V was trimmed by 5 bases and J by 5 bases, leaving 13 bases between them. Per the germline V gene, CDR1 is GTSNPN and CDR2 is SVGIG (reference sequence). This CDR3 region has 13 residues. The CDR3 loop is CAWRRGANNEQFF. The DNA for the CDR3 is TGTGCCTGGCGTCGGGGGGCCAACAATGAGCAGTTCTTC.

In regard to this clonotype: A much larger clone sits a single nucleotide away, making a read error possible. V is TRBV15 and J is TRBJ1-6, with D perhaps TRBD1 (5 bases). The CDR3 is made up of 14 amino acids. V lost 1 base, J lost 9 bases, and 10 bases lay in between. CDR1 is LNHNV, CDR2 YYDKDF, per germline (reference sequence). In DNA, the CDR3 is TGTGCCACCAGCAGAGCGGACAAAGCTTCACCCCTCCACTTT. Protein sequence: CATSRADKASPLHF. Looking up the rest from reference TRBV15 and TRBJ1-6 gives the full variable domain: DAMVIQNPRYQVTQFGKPVTLSCSQTLNHNVMYWYQQKSSQAPKLLFHYYDKDFNNEADTPDNFQSRRPNTSFCFLDIRSPGLGDTAMYLCATSRADKASPLHFGNGTRLTVT.

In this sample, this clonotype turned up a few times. The CDR3 DNA reads as TGTGCCAGCTCACCCCGACAGGGGGGATACAATGAGCAGTTCTTC. It translates to CASSPRQGGYNEQFF. The chain recombines TRBV18 with TRBJ2-1, with 9 bases fitting TRBD1. The CDR3 is 15 residues long. V was pared by 3 bases and J by 4 bases, with 4 bases of the junction left unmatched. Germline V gene data show CDR1 as KGHSH and CDR2 as LQKENI.

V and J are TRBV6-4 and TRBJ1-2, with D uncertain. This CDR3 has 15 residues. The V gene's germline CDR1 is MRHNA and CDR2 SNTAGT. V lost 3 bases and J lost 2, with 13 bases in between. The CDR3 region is CASSEEATTNYGYTF. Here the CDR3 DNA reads TGTGCCAGCAGTGAGGAGGCGACCACGAACTATGGCTACACCTTC.

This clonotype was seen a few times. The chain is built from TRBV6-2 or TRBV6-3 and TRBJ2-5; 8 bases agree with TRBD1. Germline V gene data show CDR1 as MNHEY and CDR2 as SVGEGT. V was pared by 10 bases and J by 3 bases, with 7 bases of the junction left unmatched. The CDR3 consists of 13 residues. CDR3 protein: CAKSRGPKETQYF. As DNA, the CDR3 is TGTGCCAAGTCCAGGGGGCCTAAAGAGACCCAGTACTTC.

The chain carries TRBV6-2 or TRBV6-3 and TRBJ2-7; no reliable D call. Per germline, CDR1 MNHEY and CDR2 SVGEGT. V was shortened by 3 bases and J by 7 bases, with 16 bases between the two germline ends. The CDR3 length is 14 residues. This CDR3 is CASSYSASLTEQYF. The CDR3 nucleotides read TGTGCCAGCAGTTATTCGGCCTCTCTGACAGAGCAGTACTTC.

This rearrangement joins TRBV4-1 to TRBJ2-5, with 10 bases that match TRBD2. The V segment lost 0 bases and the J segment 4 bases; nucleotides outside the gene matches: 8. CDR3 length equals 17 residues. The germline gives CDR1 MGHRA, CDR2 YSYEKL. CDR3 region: CASSQDPKGLASETQYF. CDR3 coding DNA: TGCGCCAGCAGCCAAGATCCCAAGGGACTAGCGTCAGAGACCCAGTACTTC.

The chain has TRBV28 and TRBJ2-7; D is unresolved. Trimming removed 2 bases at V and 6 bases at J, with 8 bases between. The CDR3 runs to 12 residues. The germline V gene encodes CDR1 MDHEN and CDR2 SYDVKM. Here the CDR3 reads CASSLNLREQYF. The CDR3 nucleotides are TGTGCCAGCAGTTTAAATCTCCGCGAGCAGTACTTC. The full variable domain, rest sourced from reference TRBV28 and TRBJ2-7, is DVKVTQSSRYLVKRTGEKVFLECVQDMDHENMFWYRQDPGLGLRLIYFSYDVKMKEKGDIPEGYSVSREKKERFSLILESASTNQTSMYLCASSLNLREQYFGPGTRLTVT.

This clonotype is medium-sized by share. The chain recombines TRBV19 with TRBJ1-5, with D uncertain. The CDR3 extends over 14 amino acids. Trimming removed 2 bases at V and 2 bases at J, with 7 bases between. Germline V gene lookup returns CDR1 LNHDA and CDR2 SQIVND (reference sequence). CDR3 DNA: TGTGCCAGTAGTATACAGTGGGGCAATCAGCCCCAGCATTTT. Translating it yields CASSIQWGNQPQHF. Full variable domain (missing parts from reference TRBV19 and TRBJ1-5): DGGITQSPKYLFRKEGQNVTLSCEQNLNHDAMYWYRQDPGQGLRLIYYSQIVNDFQKGDIAEGYSVSREKKESFPLTVTSAQKNPTAFYLCASSIQWGNQPQHFGDGTRLSIL.

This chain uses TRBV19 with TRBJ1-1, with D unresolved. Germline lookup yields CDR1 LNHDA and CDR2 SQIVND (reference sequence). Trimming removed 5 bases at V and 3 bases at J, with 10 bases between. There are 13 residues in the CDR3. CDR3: CASSSGIHTEAFF. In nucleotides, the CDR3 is TGTGCCAGTAGTTCTGGGATTCACACTGAAGCTTTCTTT.

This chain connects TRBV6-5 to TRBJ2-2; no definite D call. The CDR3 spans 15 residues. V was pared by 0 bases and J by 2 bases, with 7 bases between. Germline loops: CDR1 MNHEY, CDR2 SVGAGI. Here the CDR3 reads CASSYSNGNTGELFF. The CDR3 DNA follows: TGTGCCAGCAGTTACTCGAACGGAAACACCGGGGAGCTGTTTTTT.

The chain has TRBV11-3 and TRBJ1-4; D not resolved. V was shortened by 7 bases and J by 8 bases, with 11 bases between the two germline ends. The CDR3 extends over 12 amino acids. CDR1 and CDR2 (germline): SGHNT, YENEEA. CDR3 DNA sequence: TGTGCCAGCACCCCCCCCGGGGAAAAACTGTTTTTT. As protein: CASTPPGEKLFF.

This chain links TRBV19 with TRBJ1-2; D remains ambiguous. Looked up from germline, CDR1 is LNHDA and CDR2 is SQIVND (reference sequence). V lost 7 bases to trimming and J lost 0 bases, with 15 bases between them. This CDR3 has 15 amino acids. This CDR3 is CASKGEAASNYGYTF. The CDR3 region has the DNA TGTGCCAGTAAGGGCGAGGCCGCTTCTAACTATGGCTACACCTTC.